This TCR beta chain was obtained from a study of blood T cell repertoires in COVID-19. On the study more broadly: Collection of acute and convalescent COVID-19 samples took place in the United States, Italy and Spain.

Per the original methods: The authors estimated nucleated cell counts from reference gene primer amplification. Libraries were prepared by immunoSEQ multiplex PCR; TCRdb keeps only in-frame clonotypes and omits some of them. V and J calls and clone size are those listed in that table; D and trimming were worked out from the DNA. Altogether about 30,000 clones are present, 87% being singletons, with the ten largest covering over 5%. The sequencing input was peripheral blood. The sequence derives from a man in his sixties with active COVID-19.

CDR3 in amino acids: CASSTSGGQNEKLFF. DNA of the CDR3: TGTGCCAGCAGTACTTCAGGGGGCCAAAATGAAAAACTGTTTTTT. The chain combines TRBV11-2 with TRBJ1-4; 8 bases agree with TRBD1. Germline assignment: CDR1 SGHAT and CDR2 FQNNGV. CDR3 length equals 15 residues. The trim removed 6 bases at V and 5 bases at J, leaving 8 bases unmatched.